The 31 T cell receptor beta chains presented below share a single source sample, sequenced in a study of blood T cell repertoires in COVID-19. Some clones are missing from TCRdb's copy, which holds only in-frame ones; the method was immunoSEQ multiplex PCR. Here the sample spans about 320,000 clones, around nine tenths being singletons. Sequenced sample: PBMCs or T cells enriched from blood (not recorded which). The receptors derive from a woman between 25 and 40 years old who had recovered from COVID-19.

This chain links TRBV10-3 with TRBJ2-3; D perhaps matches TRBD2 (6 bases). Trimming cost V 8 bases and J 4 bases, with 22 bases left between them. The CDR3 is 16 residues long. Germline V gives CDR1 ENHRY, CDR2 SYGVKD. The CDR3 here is CAIAAGGGGGADTQYF. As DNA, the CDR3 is TGTGCCATCGCGGCTGGAGGTGGGGGAGGCGCAGATACGCAGTATTTT.

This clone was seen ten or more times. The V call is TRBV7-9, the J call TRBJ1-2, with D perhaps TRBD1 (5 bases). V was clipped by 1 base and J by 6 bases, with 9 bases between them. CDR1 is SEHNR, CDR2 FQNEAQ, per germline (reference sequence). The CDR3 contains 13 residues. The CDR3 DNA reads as TGTGCCAGCAGCTTAGGGGGACTCAATGGCTACACCTTC. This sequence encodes CASSLGGLNGYTF. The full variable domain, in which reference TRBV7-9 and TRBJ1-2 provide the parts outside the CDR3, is DTGVSQNPRHKITKRGQNVTFRCDPISEHNRLYWYRQTLGQGPEFLTYFQNEAQLEKSRLLSDRFSAERPKGSFSTLEIQRTEQGDSAMYLCASSLGGLNGYTFGSGTRLTVV.

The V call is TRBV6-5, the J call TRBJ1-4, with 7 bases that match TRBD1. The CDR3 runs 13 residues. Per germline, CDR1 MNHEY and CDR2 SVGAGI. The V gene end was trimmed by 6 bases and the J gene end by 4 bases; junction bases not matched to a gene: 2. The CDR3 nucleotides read TGTGCCAGCAGCGGACAGGTTAATGAAAAACTGTTTTTT. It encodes CASSGQVNEKLFF.

CDR3 nucleotide sequence: TGTGCCACCAGTCGGGGAGGGAGAGCGGATACGCAGTATTTT. Translated, it gives CATSRGGRADTQYF. The chain carries TRBV24-1 and TRBJ2-3, with 7 bases lining up with TRBD2. From germline, CDR1 is KGHDR and CDR2 SFDVKD. V was clipped by 6 bases and J by 6 bases; unmatched bases: 8. This CDR3 spans 14 amino acids.

The DNA for the CDR3 is TGTGCCATCAGTGGGGAGTTATATCAGCCCCAGCATTTT. Amino acid sequence: CAISGELYQPQHF. The chain is built from TRBV10-3 and TRBJ1-5, with no clear D. V was pared by 4 bases and J by 5 bases, with 9 bases between. Germline values: CDR1 ENHRY, CDR2 SYGVKD. This CDR3 is built from 13 residues.

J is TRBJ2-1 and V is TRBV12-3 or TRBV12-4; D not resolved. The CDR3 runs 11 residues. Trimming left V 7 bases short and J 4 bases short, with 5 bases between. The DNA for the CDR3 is TGTGCCAGCACCCCTTACAATGAGCAGTTCTTC. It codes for CASTPYNEQFF.

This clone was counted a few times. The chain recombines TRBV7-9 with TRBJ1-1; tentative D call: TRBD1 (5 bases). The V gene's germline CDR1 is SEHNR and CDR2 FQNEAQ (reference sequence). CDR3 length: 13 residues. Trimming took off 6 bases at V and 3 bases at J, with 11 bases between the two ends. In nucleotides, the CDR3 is TGTGCCAGCAGGGACTGGGGGGACACTGAAGCTTTCTTT. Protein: CASRDWGDTEAFF.

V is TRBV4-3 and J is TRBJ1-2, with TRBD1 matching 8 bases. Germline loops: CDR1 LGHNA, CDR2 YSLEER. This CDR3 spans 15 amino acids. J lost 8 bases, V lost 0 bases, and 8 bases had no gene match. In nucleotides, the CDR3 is TGCGCCAGCAGCCAAGATGGCAGGGGGCTAGGCGGCTACACCTTC. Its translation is CASSQDGRGLGGYTF.

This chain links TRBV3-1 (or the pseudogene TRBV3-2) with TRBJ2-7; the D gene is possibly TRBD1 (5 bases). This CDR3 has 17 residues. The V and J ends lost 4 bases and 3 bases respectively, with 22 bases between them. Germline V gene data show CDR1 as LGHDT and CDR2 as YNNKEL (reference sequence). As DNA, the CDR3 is TGTGCCAGCAGCCTACCCTACGTGGGGCATTTGGTCTACGAGCAGTACTTC. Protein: CASSLPYVGHLVYEQYF.

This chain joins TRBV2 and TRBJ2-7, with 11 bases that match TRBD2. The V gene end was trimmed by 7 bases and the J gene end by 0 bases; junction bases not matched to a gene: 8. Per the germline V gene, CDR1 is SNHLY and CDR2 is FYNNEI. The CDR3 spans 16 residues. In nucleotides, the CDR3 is TGTGCCAGCAATAGGCCACTAGCGGGGGCCTCCTACGAGCAGTACTTC. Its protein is CASNRPLAGASYEQYF.

The CDR3 region is CASRLQGNYGYTF. The CDR3 coding sequence is TGTGCCAGCAGACTACAGGGCAACTATGGCTACACCTTC. The V and J genes are TRBV5-6 and TRBJ1-2; tentatively, D is TRBD1 (6 bases). CDR3 length: 13 amino acids. Germline-derived CDR1 and CDR2 are SGHDT and YYEEEE. V was trimmed by 5 bases and J by 2 bases, leaving 10 bases between them.

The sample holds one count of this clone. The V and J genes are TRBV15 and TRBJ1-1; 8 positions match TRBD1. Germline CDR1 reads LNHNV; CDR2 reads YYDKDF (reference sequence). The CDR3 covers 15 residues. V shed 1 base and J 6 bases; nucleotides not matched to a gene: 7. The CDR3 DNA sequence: TGTGCCACCAGCAGAGGCAGGGGGCATAGGTCTGAAGCTTTCTTT. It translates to CATSRGRGHRSEAFF.

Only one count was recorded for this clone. In DNA form, the CDR3 reads TGTGCCAGCAGTCCGGGTCTTAACACCATATATTTT. This sequence encodes CASSPGLNTIYF. This chain uses TRBV6-5 with TRBJ1-3, with D uncertain. The CDR3 totals 12 residues. The V gene lost 5 bases and the J gene lost 7 bases, with 9 bases spanning the gap. In germline, CDR1 is MNHEY, CDR2 SVGAGI.

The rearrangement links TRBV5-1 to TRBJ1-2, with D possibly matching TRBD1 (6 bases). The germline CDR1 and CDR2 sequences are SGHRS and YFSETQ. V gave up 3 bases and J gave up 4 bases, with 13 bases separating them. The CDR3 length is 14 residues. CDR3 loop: CASSSGQPGYGYTF. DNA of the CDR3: TGCGCCAGCAGCTCCGGACAGCCGGGCTATGGCTACACCTTC.

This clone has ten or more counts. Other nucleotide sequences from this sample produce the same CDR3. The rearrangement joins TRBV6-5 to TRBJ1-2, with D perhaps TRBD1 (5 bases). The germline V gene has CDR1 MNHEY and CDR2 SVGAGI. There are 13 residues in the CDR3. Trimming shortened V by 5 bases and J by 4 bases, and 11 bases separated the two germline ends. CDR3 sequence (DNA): TGTGCCAGCAGTCCCCAGGGTACCTATGGCTACACCTTC. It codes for CASSPQGTYGYTF.

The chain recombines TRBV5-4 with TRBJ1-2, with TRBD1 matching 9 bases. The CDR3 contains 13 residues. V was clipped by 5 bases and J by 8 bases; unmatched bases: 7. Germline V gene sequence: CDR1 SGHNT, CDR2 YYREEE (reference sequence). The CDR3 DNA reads TGTGCCAGCAGTTTACAGGGGGCGAAGGGCTACACCTTC. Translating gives CASSLQGAKGYTF. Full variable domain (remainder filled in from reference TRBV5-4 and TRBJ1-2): ETGVTQSPTHLIKTRGQQVTLRCSSQSGHNTVSWYQQALGQGPQFIFQYYREEENGRGNFPPRFSGLQFPNYSSELNVNALELDDSALYLCASSLQGAKGYTFGSGTRLTVV.

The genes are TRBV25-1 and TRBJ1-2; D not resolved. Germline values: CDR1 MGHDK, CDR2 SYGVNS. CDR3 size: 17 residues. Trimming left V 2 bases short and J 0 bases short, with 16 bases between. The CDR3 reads CASSELELGSPNYGYTF. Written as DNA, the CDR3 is TGTGCCAGCAGTGAACTAGAGCTGGGTTCCCCTAACTATGGCTACACCTTC.

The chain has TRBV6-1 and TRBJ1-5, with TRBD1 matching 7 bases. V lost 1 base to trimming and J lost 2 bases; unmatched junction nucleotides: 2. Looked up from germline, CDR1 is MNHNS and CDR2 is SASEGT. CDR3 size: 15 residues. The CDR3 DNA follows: TGTGCCAGCAGTGAAGGACAGGGAGGCAATCAGCCCCAGCATTTT. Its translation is CASSEGQGGNQPQHF.

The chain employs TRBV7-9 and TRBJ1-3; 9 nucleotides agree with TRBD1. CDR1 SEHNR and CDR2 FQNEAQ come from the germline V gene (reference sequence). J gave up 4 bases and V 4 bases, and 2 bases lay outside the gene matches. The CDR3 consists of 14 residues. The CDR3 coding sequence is TGTGCCAGCAGCTGGACAGGGGCCGGAAACACCATATATTTT. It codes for CASSWTGAGNTIYF.

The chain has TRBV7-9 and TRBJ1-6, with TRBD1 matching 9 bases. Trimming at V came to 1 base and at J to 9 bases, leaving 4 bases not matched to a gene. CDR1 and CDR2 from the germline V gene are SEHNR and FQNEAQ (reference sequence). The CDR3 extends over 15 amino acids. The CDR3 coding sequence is TGTGCCAGCAGCTTAGTTGGGACAGGGACTTCACCCCTCCACTTT. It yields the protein CASSLVGTGTSPLHF.

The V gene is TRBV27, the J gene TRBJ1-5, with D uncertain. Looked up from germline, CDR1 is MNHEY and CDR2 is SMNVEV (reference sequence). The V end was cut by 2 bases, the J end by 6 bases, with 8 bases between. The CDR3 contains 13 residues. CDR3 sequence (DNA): TGTGCCAGCAGTTTACGGGTGCGTCAGCCCCAGCATTTT. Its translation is CASSLRVRQPQHF.

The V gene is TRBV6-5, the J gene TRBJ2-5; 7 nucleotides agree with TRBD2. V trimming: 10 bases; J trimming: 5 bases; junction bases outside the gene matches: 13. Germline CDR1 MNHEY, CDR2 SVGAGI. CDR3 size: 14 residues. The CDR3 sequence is CATWTRMFMETQYF. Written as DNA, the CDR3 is TGTGCCACCTGGACTAGGATGTTTATGGAGACCCAGTACTTC.

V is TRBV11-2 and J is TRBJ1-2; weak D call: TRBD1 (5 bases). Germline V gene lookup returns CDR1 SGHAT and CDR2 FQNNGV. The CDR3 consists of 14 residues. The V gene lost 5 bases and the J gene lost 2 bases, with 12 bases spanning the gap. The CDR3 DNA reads TGTGCCAGCAGCCCCTCGTGGGGCAACTATGGCTACACCTTC. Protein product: CASSPSWGNYGYTF.

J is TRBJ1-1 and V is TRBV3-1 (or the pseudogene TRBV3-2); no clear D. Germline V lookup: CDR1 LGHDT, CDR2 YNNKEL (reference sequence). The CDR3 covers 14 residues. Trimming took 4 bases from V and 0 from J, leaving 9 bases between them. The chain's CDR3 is CASSRPGMNTEAFF. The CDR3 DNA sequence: TGTGCCAGCAGCCGGCCAGGAATGAACACTGAAGCTTTCTTT.

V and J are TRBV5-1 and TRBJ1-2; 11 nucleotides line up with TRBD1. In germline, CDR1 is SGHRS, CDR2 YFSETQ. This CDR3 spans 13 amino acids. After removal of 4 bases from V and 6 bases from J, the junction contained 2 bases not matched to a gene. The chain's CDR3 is CASSRTGGDGYTF. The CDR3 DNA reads TGCGCCAGCAGCCGGACAGGGGGCGATGGCTACACCTTC. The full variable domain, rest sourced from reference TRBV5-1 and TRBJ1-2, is KAGVTQTPRYLIKTRGQQVTLSCSPISGHRSVSWYQQTPGQGLQFLFEYFSETQRNKGNFPGRFSGRQFSNSRSEMNVSTLELGDSALYLCASSRTGGDGYTFGSGTRLTVV.

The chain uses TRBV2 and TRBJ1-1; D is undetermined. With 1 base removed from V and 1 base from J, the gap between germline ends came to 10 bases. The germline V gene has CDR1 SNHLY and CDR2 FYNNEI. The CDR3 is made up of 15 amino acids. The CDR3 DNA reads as TGTGCCAGCAGTGAAGGCTGGGCAGCGAACACTGAAGCTTTCTTT. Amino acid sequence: CASSEGWAANTEAFF. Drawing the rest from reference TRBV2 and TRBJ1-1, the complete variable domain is EPEVTQTPSHQVTQMGQEVILRCVPISNHLYFYWYRQILGQKVEFLVSFYNNEISEKSEIFDDQFSVERPDGSNFTLKIRSTKLEDSAMYFCASSEGWAANTEAFFGQGTRLTVV.

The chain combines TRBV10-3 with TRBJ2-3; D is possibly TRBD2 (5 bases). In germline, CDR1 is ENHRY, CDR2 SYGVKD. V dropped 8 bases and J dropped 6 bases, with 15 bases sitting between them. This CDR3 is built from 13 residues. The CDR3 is CAIRAGSVDTQYF. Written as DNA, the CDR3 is TGTGCCATCCGGGCGGGTTCTGTTGATACGCAGTATTTT.

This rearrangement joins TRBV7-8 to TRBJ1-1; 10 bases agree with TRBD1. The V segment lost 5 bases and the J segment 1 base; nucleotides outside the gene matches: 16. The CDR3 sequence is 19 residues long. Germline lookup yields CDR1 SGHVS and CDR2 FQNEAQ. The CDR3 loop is CASSPSRVGTGAGNTEAFF. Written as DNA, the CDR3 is TGTGCCAGCAGCCCCAGCCGTGTTGGGACAGGGGCCGGGAACACTGAAGCTTTCTTT. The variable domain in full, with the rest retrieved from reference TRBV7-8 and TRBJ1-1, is GAGVSQSPRYKVAKRGQDVALRCDPISGHVSLFWYQQALGQGPEFLTYFQNEAQLDKSGLPSDRFFAERPEGSVSTLKIQRTQQEDSAVYLCASSPSRVGTGAGNTEAFFGQGTRLTVV.

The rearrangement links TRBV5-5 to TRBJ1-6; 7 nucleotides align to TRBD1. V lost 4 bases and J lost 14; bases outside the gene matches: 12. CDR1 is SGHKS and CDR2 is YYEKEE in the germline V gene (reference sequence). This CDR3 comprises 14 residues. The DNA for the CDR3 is TGTGCCAGCAGCCATCATGGACAGGACGGTGCCCTCCACTTT. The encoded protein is CASSHHGQDGALHF.

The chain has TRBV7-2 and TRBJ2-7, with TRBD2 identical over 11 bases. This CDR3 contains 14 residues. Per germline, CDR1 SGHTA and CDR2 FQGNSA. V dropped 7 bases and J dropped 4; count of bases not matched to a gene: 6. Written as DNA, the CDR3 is TGTGCCAGCAATCTAGCGGGGGGCCGATACGAGCAGTACTTC. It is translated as CASNLAGGRYEQYF.

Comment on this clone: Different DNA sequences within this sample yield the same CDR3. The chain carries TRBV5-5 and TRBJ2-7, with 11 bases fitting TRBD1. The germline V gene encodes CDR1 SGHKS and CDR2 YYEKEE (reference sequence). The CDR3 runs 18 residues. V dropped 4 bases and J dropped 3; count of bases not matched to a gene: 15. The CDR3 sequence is CASSLGQGGRGGYYEQYF. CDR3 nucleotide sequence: TGTGCCAGCAGCCTGGGACAGGGGGGGCGCGGGGGATACTACGAGCAGTACTTC.